This passage covers 3 T cell receptor beta chains from one sample sequenced in a study of blood T cell repertoires in COVID-19. The repertoire was sequenced with immunoSEQ multiplex PCR; TCRdb's copy has only in-frame clones and lacks some. The sample lists under 150,000 clones, 70% to 85% occurring once. The source material was peripheral blood. These receptors all stem from a man aged 65-85 years with active or convalescent COVID-19.

The chain links TRBV29-1 to TRBJ2-3; tentatively, D is TRBD2 (7 bases). Germline CDR1 SQVTM, CDR2 ANQGSEA. The CDR3 sequence is 14 residues long. V lost 5 bases, J lost 2 bases, and 14 bases lay in between. CDR3 loop: CSVLWGGPTDTQYF. The CDR3 DNA follows: TGCAGCGTTCTGTGGGGGGGCCCCACAGATACGCAGTATTTT.

The gene calls are TRBV6-2 or TRBV6-3 and TRBJ1-2, with D unclear. CDR1 and CDR2 from the germline V gene are MNHEY and SVGEGT. This CDR3 contains 13 residues. V shed 5 bases and J shed 4 bases, with 11 bases lying between them. The CDR3 DNA reads TGTGCCAGCAGTCCAGCCAGGTTCTATGGCTACACCTTC. Encoded protein: CASSPARFYGYTF.

This chain uses TRBV10-3 with TRBJ2-7; 9 nucleotides match TRBD1. The CDR3 has 13 amino acids. Germline V gives CDR1 ENHRY, CDR2 SYGVKD. V lost 10 bases and J lost 2; bases outside the gene matches: 6. CDR3 bases: TGTGCCACCCAGTGGACAGGGGCCTACGAGCAGTACTTC. It specifies CATQWTGAYEQYF.